This T cell receptor beta chain was captured by sequencing in a study of molecular identifiers for immune sequencing clone quantification. This clonotype was observed many times. Each CDR3 protein gets one entry after TCRdb re-called the PCR reads with MiXCR. Of about 54,000 distinct CDR3 sequences in the sample, 25% are singletons; the top ten hold around 1.8%. Germline values: CDR1 MNHEY, CDR2 SMNVEV (reference sequence). The CDR3 loop spans 14 amino acids. Trimming pared 6 bases from V and 7 bases from J, leaving 16 bases between. The sequenced sample was naive CD8+ T cells from blood, with Jurkat cell RNA spiked in. Noted subset: FACS-sorted CD8+CD4-CCR7+CD45RA+ naive T cells. The rearrangement joins TRBV27 to TRBJ1-5; perhaps TRBD1 as D (6 bases). This clonotype originated in a human donor in good health. Some libraries in this study had Jurkat cell RNA spiked in. As DNA, the CDR3 is TGTGCCAGCAGCCCACAGGGAAGAGAGCAGCCCCAGCATTTT. This sequence encodes CASSPQGREQPQHF.